Included here is one TCR beta chain sequence, with context. Its target is unknown. The data were obtained in a study of a mutant IDH1 vaccine in newly diagnosed glioma. About the research overall: Patients got their first vaccination 4-6 weeks after radiotherapy alone, or with temozolomide cycles. Averaging around 42 years of age, treated patients were approximately 62% male and approximately 40% female.

As to time point: week 11, during vaccination. Alongside topical imiquimod, each dose of vaccine comprised 300 ug of mutant IDH1 20-mer peptide. V lost 6 bases and J lost 4; bases outside the gene matches: 12. Germline-derived CDR1 and CDR2 are SGHAT and FQNNGV. The CDR3 is 16 residues long. Sequenced by immunoSEQ multiplex PCR; TCRdb stores in-frame clones only, minus some. The table lists 110,000 or so clones, roughly 88% of them singletons. Findings of the study overall: Pseudoprogression apparently tracked independently of changes in top peripheral T cell clonotypes.

The chain couples TRBV11-2 to TRBJ2-1; 7 bases match TRBD2. The source of this sequence is a woman between 50 and 59 years old with glioma. The starting material was PBMCs, obtained from a glioma patient whose treatment included an IDH1 peptide vaccine. Here the CDR3 DNA reads TGTGCCAGCAGACTAGCGTCGGGGAGGGGATACAATGAGCAGTTCTTC. Translating gives CASRLASGRGYNEQFF. The full variable domain, in which reference TRBV11-2 and TRBJ2-1 provide the parts outside the CDR3, is EAGVAQSPRYKIIEKRQSVAFWCNPISGHATLYWYQQILGQGPKLLIQFQNNGVVDDSQLPKDRFSAERLKGVDSTLKIQPAKLEDSAVYLCASRLASGRGYNEQFFGPGTRLTVL.